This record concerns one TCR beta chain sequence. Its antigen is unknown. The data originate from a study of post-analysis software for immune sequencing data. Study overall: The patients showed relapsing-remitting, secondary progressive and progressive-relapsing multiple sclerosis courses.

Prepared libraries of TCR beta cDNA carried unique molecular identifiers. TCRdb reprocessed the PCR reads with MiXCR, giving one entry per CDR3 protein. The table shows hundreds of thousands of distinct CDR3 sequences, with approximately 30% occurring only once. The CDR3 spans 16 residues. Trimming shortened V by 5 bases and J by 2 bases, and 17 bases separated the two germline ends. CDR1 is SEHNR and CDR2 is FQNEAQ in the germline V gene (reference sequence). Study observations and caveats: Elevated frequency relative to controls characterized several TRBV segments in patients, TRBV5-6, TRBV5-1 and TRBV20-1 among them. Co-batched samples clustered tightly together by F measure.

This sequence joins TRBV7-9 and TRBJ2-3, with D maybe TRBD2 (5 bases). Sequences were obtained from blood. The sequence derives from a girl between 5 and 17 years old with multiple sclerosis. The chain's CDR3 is CASSPQAAAATDTQYF. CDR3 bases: TGTGCCAGCAGCCCCCAAGCGGCGGCAGCCACAGATACGCAGTATTTT.